This is a list of T cell receptor beta chains from one sample in a study of T cell responses to AZD1222 COVID-19 vaccine. Data came from immunoSEQ multiplex PCR; TCRdb stores just in-frame clones and leaves some out. The table includes about 85,000 clones, around 85% detected once. Material: peripheral blood, obtained on day 0 of AZD1222 vaccination. Receptor source: an adult in good health. CDR3s include the opening cysteine and the closing phenylalanine or tryptophan. The D gene is left open where the match is weak. Part of the rows lack a size; the others show once, few, many or a class for expanded clones.

CASSDREYITEAFF TGTGCCAGCAGTGACAGGGAATATATCACTGAAGCTTTCTTT - TRBV2 - TRBJ1-1
CASSYTGSGNTIYF TGTGCCAGCAGTTACACAGGCTCTGGAAACACCATATATTTT - TRBV6-2/TRBV6-3 - TRBJ1-3
CASSITMNTEAFF TGTGCCAGTAGTATAACGATGAACACTGAAGCTTTCTTT once TRBV19 - TRBJ1-1
CASSLLLAGGRNEQFF TGTGCCAGCAGCTTACTCCTAGCGGGAGGACGAAATGAGCAGTTCTTC - TRBV7-2 TRBD2 TRBJ2-1
CSVEVGTDTQYF TGCAGCGTTGAAGTGGGGACAGATACGCAGTATTTT - TRBV29-1 - TRBJ2-3
CASSPRREAFF TGTGCCAGCAGTCCCCGAAGGGAGGCTTTCTTT - TRBV28 - TRBJ1-1
CATKGGTNQPQHF TGTGCCACCAAGGGGGGGACAAATCAGCCCCAGCATTTT - TRBV10-3 - TRBJ1-5
CASSLLVGGSGNTIYF TGTGCCAGTAGTCTCCTCGTAGGAGGCTCTGGAAACACCATATATTTT - TRBV19 - TRBJ1-3
CASTQTGYNEKLFF TGCGCCAGCACCCAGACAGGGTATAATGAAAAACTGTTTTTT - TRBV5-1 TRBD1 TRBJ1-4
CASSLGAGSSGYNEQFF TGTGCCAGCAGCTTGGGAGCGGGATCAAGTGGGTACAATGAGCAGTTCTTC once TRBV5-4 TRBD2 TRBJ2-1
CASSSQGNTEAFF TGTGCCAGCAGCTCGCAGGGAAACACTGAAGCTTTCTTT - TRBV7-2 - TRBJ1-1
CASRPAGAPSSGGELFF TGTGCCAGCAGGCCGGCGGGGGCACCGTCCTCGGGTGGGGAGCTGTTTTTT - TRBV5-4 - TRBJ2-2
CASSSLYEQYF TGTGCCAGCAGTTCCCTCTACGAGCAGTACTTC - TRBV6-5 - TRBJ2-7
CASSQLPGQGYEQYF TGTGCCAGCAGTCAACTCCCGGGACAGGGCTACGAGCAGTACTTC - TRBV6-6 TRBD1 TRBJ2-7
CASSLTGEEKLFF TGCGCCAGCAGCTTGACAGGGGAGGAAAAACTGTTTTTT - TRBV5-1 TRBD1 TRBJ1-4
CASSLYGGSPYEQYF TGTGCCAGCAGCTTATATGGCGGGAGTCCCTACGAGCAGTACTTC - TRBV7-2 TRBD2 TRBJ2-7
CASSATGTQKQFF TGTGCCAGTAGTGCAACCGGGACACAGAAGCAGTTCTTC - TRBV19 - TRBJ2-1
CASSQESGEPQYGYTF TGTGCCAGCAGCCAAGAGTCCGGGGAACCCCAATATGGCTACACCTTC - TRBV4-2 - TRBJ1-2
CASSPRGGELFF TGTGCCAGCAGCCCCCGGGGCGGGGAGCTGTTTTTT - TRBV5-6 - TRBJ2-2
CASSYTKLGGEQYF TGTGCCAGCAGTTACACAAAGCTGGGGGGCGAGCAGTACTTC - TRBV6-6 - TRBJ2-7
CASSLSSTGNEQYF TGTGCCAGCAGCTTAAGTTCCACAGGGAACGAGCAGTACTTC - TRBV7-3 - TRBJ2-7
CASSYVGDRGYEQYF TGTGCCAGCAGTTACGTCGGGGACAGGGGCTACGAGCAGTACTTC - TRBV6-5 TRBD1 TRBJ2-7
CASWDRGGSGANVLTF TGTGCCAGTTGGGACCGGGGGGGCTCTGGGGCCAACGTCCTGACTTTC - TRBV19 TRBD2 TRBJ2-6
CATSDGQGRYTF TGTGCCACCAGTGACGGACAGGGGCGCTACACCTTC - TRBV24-1 TRBD1 TRBJ1-2
CASSLGGGSYNEQFF TGTGCCAGCAGCTTGGGAGGGGGCTCCTACAATGAGCAGTTCTTC - TRBV5-6 - TRBJ2-1
CATSDASRGPGEGTQYF TGTGCCACCAGTGACGCCAGCCGGGGACCTGGGGAAGGAACGCAGTATTTT - TRBV24-1 - TRBJ2-3
CASSQGTGVSYEQYF TGTGCCAGCAGCCAAGGGACAGGGGTCTCCTACGAGCAGTACTTC - TRBV3-1/TRBV3-2 TRBD1 TRBJ2-7
CASRVGNRAVDTQYF TGTGCCAGCAGGGTTGGGAACAGGGCGGTAGATACGCAGTATTTT - TRBV28 - TRBJ2-3
CASSLVRGPSYEQYF TGCGCCAGCAGCTTGGTTCGGGGACCTTCCTACGAGCAGTACTTC - TRBV5-1 - TRBJ2-7
CASSETDRASYEQYF TGTGCCAGCAGTGAAACCGACAGGGCCTCCTACGAGCAGTACTTC - TRBV6-1 TRBD1 TRBJ2-7
CASSLSSGQGNQPQHF TGTGCCAGCAGCTTGTCCTCCGGTCAGGGCAACCAGCCCCAGCATTTT few TRBV5-5 - TRBJ1-5
CASSVYGSTGELFF TGTGCCAGCTCCGTGTACGGGTCCACCGGGGAGCTGTTTTTT once TRBV7-9 - TRBJ2-2
CASSLGVNTEAFF TGTGCCAGCAGCTTAGGAGTGAACACTGAAGCTTTCTTT - TRBV11-2 - TRBJ1-1
CASSPLGDRNYNEQFF TGTGCCAGCAGCCCCCTTGGGGACAGGAACTACAATGAGCAGTTCTTC - TRBV7-9 TRBD1 TRBJ2-1
CASSQDSQWEKLFF TGCGCCAGCAGTCAAGACAGCCAGTGGGAAAAACTGTTTTTT - TRBV5-1 - TRBJ1-4
CASSQEFGTGWGNWETQYF TGCGCCAGCAGCCAAGAGTTCGGGACAGGGTGGGGGAATTGGGAGACCCAGTACTTC once TRBV4-1 TRBD1 TRBJ2-5
CAIFTGAEQYF TGTGCCATCTTTACGGGGGCTGAGCAGTACTTC few TRBV2 - TRBJ2-7
CASTESGNTIYF TGTGCCAGCACGGAGTCAGGAAACACCATATATTTT - TRBV12-3/TRBV12-4 - TRBJ1-3
CASTGTARETQYF TGTGCCAGCACCGGGACAGCGAGAGAGACCCAGTACTTC - TRBV6-5 TRBD1 TRBJ2-5
CASSSGGHTIYF TGTGCCAGCAGCTCAGGGGGACACACCATATATTTT once TRBV19 TRBD1 TRBJ1-3
CASSPGRESQGTISGANVLTF TGTGCCAGCTCACCAGGAAGGGAATCACAGGGAACCATTTCTGGGGCCAACGTCCTGACTTTC - TRBV18 - TRBJ2-6
CASTDPGGNRANYGYTF TGTGCCAGCACTGACCCCGGGGGAAACAGGGCTAACTATGGCTACACCTTC - TRBV28 - TRBJ1-2
CASSDGQGGQPQHF TGTGCCAGCAGTGACGGACAGGGAGGTCAGCCCCAGCATTTT few TRBV25-1 TRBD1 TRBJ1-5
CSASLGQGYEQYF TGCAGTGCTAGTCTGGGACAGGGTTACGAGCAGTACTTC few TRBV20-1 TRBD1 TRBJ2-7
CAWRGGFATNEKLFF TGTGCCTGGAGAGGGGGTTTTGCAACTAATGAAAAACTGTTTTTT few TRBV30 - TRBJ1-4
CASSPGRVNTEAFF TGTGCCAGCAGCCCAGGGAGGGTGAACACTGAAGCTTTCTTT - TRBV7-2 - TRBJ1-1
CASSPPRGQGTDTQYF TGTGCCAGCAGCCCACCGAGGGGGCAAGGCACAGATACGCAGTATTTT once TRBV7-3 TRBD1 TRBJ2-3
CASSVDRDYNSPLHF TGTGCCAGCAGCGTCGACAGGGACTATAATTCACCCCTCCACTTT - TRBV5-6 TRBD1 TRBJ1-6
CASSPVGQGISISGNTIYF TGCGCCAGCAGCCCCGTTGGGCAGGGAATATCTATATCTGGAAACACCATATATTTT - TRBV5-1 - TRBJ1-3
CASSSRGGDSEAFF TGTGCCAGCAGCTCCCGAGGGGGGGATTCTGAAGCTTTCTTT few TRBV7-9 - TRBJ1-1
CASTQGLNTEAFF TGTGCCAGCACCCAGGGGTTGAACACTGAAGCTTTCTTT - TRBV6-5 - TRBJ1-1
CASRATGDTGELFF TGCGCCAGCAGGGCGACAGGGGACACCGGGGAGCTGTTTTTT - TRBV10-1 TRBD1 TRBJ2-2
CASSSPSLRTEAFF TGTGCCAGCAGTTCCCCCAGCCTACGGACTGAAGCTTTCTTT - TRBV6-2/TRBV6-3 - TRBJ1-1
CASSPLYSYEQYF TGTGCCAGCTCACCGTTGTACTCCTACGAGCAGTACTTC - TRBV18 - TRBJ2-7
CASSAASNQPQHF TGTGCCAGTAGTGCGGCAAGCAATCAGCCCCAGCATTTT few TRBV19 - TRBJ1-5
CASSLEWTQSYEQYF TGTGCCAGCAGCTTAGAATGGACACAGTCCTACGAGCAGTACTTC - TRBV11-2 - TRBJ2-7
CASSPTANTGELFF TGTGCCAGCAGCCCGACAGCAAACACCGGGGAGCTGTTTTTT once TRBV28 - TRBJ2-2
CASSLEQGGSQPQHF TGTGCCAGCAGCTTAGAGCAAGGGGGGAGTCAGCCCCAGCATTTT - TRBV7-2 - TRBJ1-5
CASSLVGRGEPLHF TGTGCCAGCAGTTTAGTCGGACGGGGGGAACCCCTCCACTTT - TRBV28 - TRBJ1-6